This T cell receptor (beta chain) was sequenced in a study of Tregs in tolerant kidney transplant recipients. Regulatory T cells were sorted from thawed PBMCs rested overnight at 37°C with 200 to 250 IU/ml IL-2. Assay: immunoSEQ multiplex PCR; the TCRdb copy retains only in-frame clones and omits some. The data contain about 46,000 clones, less than 95% of them seen just once; the ten biggest clones take up 0.6% to 0.7%. The CDR3 runs 13 residues. V was pared by 1 base and J by 7 bases, with 10 bases between. Germline V gene data show CDR1 as SGHVS and CDR2 as FQNEAQ. Sequencing was performed on Tregs from blood. This receptor was taken from a human donor in good health. The gene calls are TRBV7-8 and TRBJ1-1; tentatively, D is TRBD1 (5 bases). CDR3 DNA sequence: TGTGCCAGCAGCTTAGGGGGGACCCTTGAAGCTTTCTTT. Translating gives CASSLGGTLEAFF.